The source of this T cell receptor (beta chain) is a study of T cell responses to AZD1222 COVID-19 vaccine. Study results and limitations: Sampling that yielded the repertoires occurred only after the peak T cell response.

The V gene's germline CDR1 is LGHDT and CDR2 YNNKEL (reference sequence). This CDR3 is built from 13 residues. The V gene lost 1 base and the J gene lost 2 bases, with 5 bases spanning the gap. Some clones are missing from TCRdb's copy, which holds only in-frame ones; the method was immunoSEQ multiplex PCR. The repertoire has about 35,000 clones, more than 75% of them found once; the top ten carry about 11%. On this clone itself: What it binds is unknown.

This TCR derives from an adult who received the AZD1222 COVID-19 vaccine. The source material was peripheral blood, sampled 28 days after the second AZD1222 dose. V usage is TRBV3-1 (or the pseudogene TRBV3-2) and J usage is TRBJ1-2; D remains ambiguous. The CDR3 protein is CASSQATNYGYTF. CDR3 nucleotides: TGTGCCAGCAGCCAAGCGACAAACTATGGCTACACCTTC.